The T cell receptor (beta chain) described here comes from a study of Ad26.COV2.S vaccination and SARS-CoV-2 variants. The CDR3 contains 14 residues. The ends lost 5 bases at V and 5 bases at J; junction bases unmatched: 5. CDR1 and CDR2 (germline): SEHNR, FQNEAQ (reference sequence). The treatment was: 15 to 20 received Ad26.COV2.S at low or high dose, single or two shots; 5 received placebo; per-sample allocation not given. Each sample was drawn 63 days after the first injection (of vaccine or placebo). Generated by immunoSEQ multiplex PCR, the TCRdb table keeps only in-frame clones and is missing some. The table includes some 300,000 clones, 86% detected once.

The genes are TRBV7-9 and TRBJ1-1, with 10 bases lining up with TRBD1. The TCR sequence derives from a person between 18 and 65 years old who received the Ad26.COV2.S COVID-19 vaccine or a placebo. Sequencing was performed on peripheral blood, taken in a trial of Ad26.COV2.S vaccine versus placebo. In DNA form, the CDR3 reads TGTGCCAGCAGCGGACGGACAGGGGGAACTGAAGCTTTCTTT. It codes for CASSGRTGGTEAFF.